This T cell receptor beta chain is drawn from a study of cytomegalovirus exposure and HLA in healthy donors. Study conclusions and caveats: Most TCR sequences showed up rarely, but some public TCRs showed up in many donors. Earlier analysis looked at TCR beta V segments, and most were productive about 90% or about 30% of the time.

The CDR3 length is 15 residues. Germline CDR1 is SEHNR and CDR2 is FQNEAQ (reference sequence). V lost 3 bases and J lost 3, with 14 bases in between. A note on this clone: The antigen is not known.

The PCR was carried out with 60 Vbeta primers and 13 Jbeta primers. Here immunoSEQ multiplex PCR was the method, and the copy in TCRdb shows in-frame clones only, minus some. The sample shows about 95,000 clones, 60% to 85% of them seen only once. The sequenced material came from PBMCs. This sequence was found in a woman between 40 and 50 years old in good health and CMV-seronegative. The chain recombines TRBV7-9 with TRBJ1-2; D gene uncertain. The CDR3 spells CASSFSGHRDYGYTF. The CDR3 nucleotides are TGTGCCAGCAGCTTCAGCGGGCACCGGGACTATGGCTACACCTTC.